A selection of T cell receptor beta chains follows, all from one sample in a study of cytomegalovirus exposure and HLA in healthy donors. Assay used: immunoSEQ multiplex PCR; TCRdb lists only in-frame clones, some missing. This sample has tens of thousands of clones, with roughly nine tenths found just once. The sequencing input was PBMCs. The receptors originated from a man aged 25 to 40 in good health and CMV-seropositive. Both conserved end residues are part of each CDR3. A D gene is named only where the DNA matches it firmly. Only part of the rows carry a size: once, few, many, or a class if the clone is expanded.

CDR3aa: CASSLSRVLGGEQFF
CDR3nt: TGCGCCAGCAGCTTGTCCAGAGTACTCGGGGGAGAGCAGTTCTTC
len: 15
abundance: -
j_gene: TRBJ2-1
d_gene: -
v_gene: TRBV5-1

CDR3aa: CASSHYTGSNEQFF
CDR3nt: TGCGCCAGCAGCCATTACACAGGGAGCAATGAGCAGTTCTTC
len: 14
abundance: -
j_gene: TRBJ2-1
d_gene: -
v_gene: TRBV5-1

CDR3aa: CASSRRGTMGEAFF
CDR3nt: TGCGCCAGCAGCCGCAGGGGGACAATGGGTGAAGCTTTCTTT
len: 14
abundance: -
j_gene: TRBJ1-1
d_gene: TRBD1
v_gene: TRBV4-1

CDR3aa: CASSKAASGSTSSYNEQFF
CDR3nt: TGTGCCAGCAGCAAAGCGGCTAGCGGGAGCACTAGCTCCTACAATGAGCAGTTCTTC
len: 19
abundance: -
j_gene: TRBJ2-1
d_gene: -
v_gene: TRBV21-1

CDR3aa: CASQPPSGLYNEQFF
CDR3nt: TGCGCCAGCCAACCCCCCAGCGGGTTGTACAATGAGCAGTTCTTC
len: 15
abundance: -
j_gene: TRBJ2-1
d_gene: -
v_gene: TRBV5-1

CDR3aa: CATSGSSYNEQFF
CDR3nt: TGTGCCACTAGCGGGAGCTCCTACAATGAGCAGTTCTTC
len: 13
abundance: -
j_gene: TRBJ2-1
d_gene: TRBD2
v_gene: TRBV19

CDR3aa: CSARIYRGAGETQYF
CDR3nt: TGCAGCGCCCGAATTTATCGGGGGGCGGGGGAGACCCAGTACTTC
len: 15
abundance: -
j_gene: TRBJ2-5
d_gene: -
v_gene: TRBV29-1

CDR3aa: CASSLTQETQYF
CDR3nt: TGTGCCAGCAGCCTTACACAAGAGACCCAGTACTTC
len: 12
abundance: -
j_gene: TRBJ2-5
d_gene: -
v_gene: TRBV2

CDR3aa: CASSLWAGGLQETQYF
CDR3nt: TGCGCCAGCAGCTTGTGGGCTGGGGGACTCCAAGAGACCCAGTACTTC
len: 16
abundance: -
j_gene: TRBJ2-5
d_gene: -
v_gene: TRBV5-1

CDR3aa: CASSFGGDPYEQYF
CDR3nt: TGTGCCAGCAGCTTTGGGGGGGACCCCTACGAGCAGTACTTC
len: 14
abundance: -
j_gene: TRBJ2-7
d_gene: TRBD2
v_gene: TRBV5-4

CDR3aa: CASSQSGQGTYEQYF
CDR3nt: TGTGCCAGCAGCCAATCAGGACAGGGTACCTACGAGCAGTACTTC
len: 15
abundance: -
j_gene: TRBJ2-7
d_gene: TRBD1
v_gene: TRBV16

CDR3aa: CASSPGDGVSGNTIYF
CDR3nt: TGTGCCAGCAGTCCAGGGGACGGAGTCTCTGGAAACACCATATATTTT
len: 16
abundance: -
j_gene: TRBJ1-3
d_gene: -
v_gene: TRBV27

CDR3aa: CATPGTSGHSSYNEQFF
CDR3nt: TGTGCCACTCCCGGGACTAGCGGGCACAGCTCCTACAATGAGCAGTTCTTC
len: 17
abundance: -
j_gene: TRBJ2-1
d_gene: TRBD2
v_gene: TRBV7-2

CDR3aa: CAWSPQGIRDTIYF
CDR3nt: TGTGCCTGGAGTCCGCAGGGGATAAGAGACACCATATATTTT
len: 14
abundance: few
j_gene: TRBJ1-3
d_gene: -
v_gene: TRBV30

CDR3aa: CASSPRLFRGATNEKLFF
CDR3nt: TGCGCCAGCAGCCCAAGACTATTCCGGGGAGCAACTAATGAAAAACTGTTTTTT
len: 18
abundance: -
j_gene: TRBJ1-4
d_gene: -
v_gene: TRBV4-1

CDR3aa: CASSIDLDSHYGYTF
CDR3nt: TGTGCCAGTAGTATAGATTTGGACAGTCACTATGGCTACACCTTC
len: 15
abundance: -
j_gene: TRBJ1-2
d_gene: -
v_gene: TRBV19

CDR3aa: CASSKGAGGPRTDTQYF
CDR3nt: TGTGCCAGCAGCAAAGGGGCGGGAGGGCCGAGGACAGATACGCAGTATTTT
len: 17
abundance: few
j_gene: TRBJ2-3
d_gene: TRBD2
v_gene: TRBV11-2

CDR3aa: CASSDPAGGFEQYF
CDR3nt: TGCGCCAGCAGTGATCCAGCGGGAGGGTTCGAGCAGTACTTC
len: 14
abundance: -
j_gene: TRBJ2-7
d_gene: TRBD2
v_gene: TRBV10-1

CDR3aa: CASKIIAGGPNEQFF
CDR3nt: TGTGCCAGCAAGATTATAGCGGGAGGGCCTAATGAGCAGTTCTTC
len: 15
abundance: few
j_gene: TRBJ2-1
d_gene: TRBD2
v_gene: TRBV27

CDR3aa: CASSQGLAGPSYNEQFF
CDR3nt: TGCGCCAGCAGCCAAGGACTAGCGGGACCCTCCTACAATGAGCAGTTCTTC
len: 17
abundance: -
j_gene: TRBJ2-1
d_gene: TRBD2
v_gene: TRBV4-1

CDR3aa: CASSLFGSKSYNEQFF
CDR3nt: TGTGCCAGCAGCTTGTTTGGGAGTAAGTCCTACAATGAGCAGTTCTTC
len: 16
abundance: -
j_gene: TRBJ2-1
d_gene: -
v_gene: TRBV5-6

CDR3aa: CASSTLGLWYF
CDR3nt: TGTGCCAGCAGTACACTAGGGCTATGGTACTTC
len: 11
abundance: -
j_gene: TRBJ2-7
d_gene: -
v_gene: TRBV28

CDR3aa: CASSIDREVQPQHF
CDR3nt: TGTGCCAGTAGTATAGACAGGGAGGTCCAGCCCCAGCATTTT
len: 14
abundance: -
j_gene: TRBJ1-5
d_gene: -
v_gene: TRBV19

CDR3aa: CASSLGEREAQYF
CDR3nt: TGTGCCAGCAGCTTGGGAGAGAGAGAGGCGCAGTATTTT
len: 13
abundance: -
j_gene: TRBJ2-3
d_gene: -
v_gene: TRBV5-6

CDR3aa: CASSLGMNTEAFF
CDR3nt: TGTGCCAGCAGCTTAGGCATGAACACTGAAGCTTTCTTT
len: 13
abundance: once
j_gene: TRBJ1-1
d_gene: -
v_gene: TRBV7-3

CDR3aa: CSVRGGGVQETQYF
CDR3nt: TGCAGCGTAAGGGGAGGGGGAGTACAAGAGACCCAGTACTTC
len: 14
abundance: once
j_gene: TRBJ2-5
d_gene: -
v_gene: TRBV29-1